This section outlines one T cell receptor beta chain sequence together with its context. Its antigen is not known. V was shortened by 4 bases and J by 4 bases, with 10 bases between the two germline ends. This CDR3 has 13 amino acids. Germline V lookup: CDR1 MGHRA, CDR2 YSYEKL. Amplification by 5'RACE using constant-segment primers produced TCR alpha and TCR beta cDNA libraries that carried sample barcodes and UMIs. From the 5' RACE reads, TCRdb called clonotypes with MiXCR, one entry per CDR3 protein. The sample yields tens of thousands of distinct CDR3 sequences, more than 8% seen once. The sample comes from a study of T-cell memory formation after mild COVID-19. Study conclusions and caveats: Day 37-peaking second-wave clones had unconfirmed SARS-CoV-2 specificity.

The material sequenced was PBMCs or a T cell subset sorted from them (not recorded which). The TCR sequence derives from a man in his late teens or twenties who had mild COVID-19 (a few samples of this study predate the infection). Cell type and time point are not known. V and J are TRBV4-1 and TRBJ1-1; D call uncertain. The DNA for the CDR3 is TGCGCCAGCAGCCCCGGACCGACCACTGAAGCTTTCTTT. Protein: CASSPGPTTEAFF.